These T cell receptor beta chains were read from a single sample in a study of vaccination effects on CD4 cells after COVID-19. The antigens for these receptors are not known. Generated by immunoSEQ multiplex PCR, the TCRdb table keeps only in-frame clones and is missing some. The sample contains around 37,000 clones, just under 75% of which appear only once. Sequenced material: CD4+ T cells from PBMCs cultured with a peptide pool, taken before COVID-19 vaccination. The receptor source for this set is a human donor who had a prior SARS-CoV-2 infection. The CDR3 runs from the conserved cysteine through the conserved F or W. The order of the fields is clone size, D gene, V gene, J gene, CDR3 protein, CDR3 DNA. A D gene is named only where the DNA matches it firmly. Clone size appears in some rows only: once, few, many, or a class for an expanded clone.

abundance: NA
d_gene: NA
v_gene: TRBV2
j_gene: TRBJ2-2
CDR3aa: CASSRGTPLNTGELFF
CDR3nt: TGTGCCAGCAGTCGCGGGACCCCACTTAACACCGGGGAGCTGTTTTTT

abundance: NA
d_gene: NA
v_gene: TRBV5-4
j_gene: TRBJ2-7
CDR3aa: CASSLTGNYEQYF
CDR3nt: TGTGCCAGCAGCCTGACAGGAAATTACGAGCAGTACTTC

abundance: once
d_gene: NA
v_gene: TRBV28
j_gene: TRBJ1-2
CDR3aa: CASSLSVGVGYTF
CDR3nt: TGTGCCAGCAGTTTATCGGTAGGGGTGGGCTACACCTTC

abundance: NA
d_gene: NA
v_gene: TRBV30
j_gene: TRBJ1-2
CDR3aa: CAWTWGGSYTF
CDR3nt: TGTGCCTGGACCTGGGGGGGGAGCTACACCTTC

abundance: NA
d_gene: NA
v_gene: TRBV5-4
j_gene: TRBJ2-7
CDR3aa: CASSLAGGGYEQYF
CDR3nt: TGTGCCAGCAGCTTGGCGGGGGGCGGTTACGAGCAGTACTTC

abundance: NA
d_gene: NA
v_gene: TRBV7-9
j_gene: TRBJ2-7
CDR3aa: CASSSPLGPYYEQYF
CDR3nt: TGTGCCAGCAGCTCCCCCCTCGGGCCATACTACGAGCAGTACTTC

abundance: NA
d_gene: TRBD2
v_gene: TRBV18
j_gene: TRBJ2-3
CDR3aa: CASSPGSSGGTDTQYF
CDR3nt: TGTGCCAGCTCACCGGGTTCAAGCGGGGGGACAGATACGCAGTATTTT

abundance: NA
d_gene: NA
v_gene: TRBV7-9
j_gene: TRBJ1-2
CDR3aa: CASSLLSGVGYTF
CDR3nt: TGTGCCAGCAGCTTATTATCAGGGGTTGGCTACACCTTC

abundance: NA
d_gene: TRBD1
v_gene: TRBV6-5
j_gene: TRBJ1-4
CDR3aa: CASSYSPGQGTEKLFF
CDR3nt: TGTGCCAGCAGTTACTCGCCGGGACAGGGTACAGAAAAACTGTTTTTT

abundance: NA
d_gene: NA
v_gene: TRBV3-1/TRBV3-2
j_gene: TRBJ1-2
CDR3aa: CASSQGDGTNYGYTF
CDR3nt: TGTGCCAGCAGCCAAGGGGACGGGACTAACTATGGCTACACCTTC

abundance: NA
d_gene: NA
v_gene: TRBV25-1
j_gene: TRBJ2-5
CDR3aa: CASSIQGGKETQYF
CDR3nt: TGTGCCAGCAGTATACAGGGTGGGAAGGAGACCCAGTACTTC

abundance: NA
d_gene: NA
v_gene: TRBV6-2/TRBV6-3
j_gene: TRBJ2-1
CDR3aa: CASSRPGTYEQFF
CDR3nt: TGTGCCAGCAGCCGACCCGGGACGTATGAGCAGTTCTTC

abundance: NA
d_gene: TRBD2
v_gene: TRBV28
j_gene: TRBJ2-1
CDR3aa: CASKAGGLFLLNEQFF
CDR3nt: TGTGCCAGCAAAGCGGGGGGGCTTTTTCTCCTAAATGAGCAGTTCTTC

abundance: NA
d_gene: TRBD2
v_gene: TRBV5-4
j_gene: TRBJ2-3
CDR3aa: CASSLQTSGRADTQYF
CDR3nt: TGTGCCAGCAGCTTACAGACTAGCGGGAGGGCAGATACGCAGTATTTT

abundance: NA
d_gene: NA
v_gene: TRBV5-4
j_gene: TRBJ2-7
CDR3aa: CASSPTGSYEQYF
CDR3nt: TGTGCCAGCAGCCCCACAGGGTCCTACGAGCAGTACTTC

abundance: NA
d_gene: NA
v_gene: TRBV9
j_gene: TRBJ2-2
CDR3aa: CASRVDIANTGELFF
CDR3nt: TGTGCCAGCAGAGTAGACATCGCGAACACCGGGGAGCTGTTTTTT

abundance: once
d_gene: NA
v_gene: TRBV7-2
j_gene: TRBJ1-1
CDR3aa: CASSAGLGRGVTEAFF
CDR3nt: TGTGCCAGCAGCGCAGGCCTCGGTCGGGGTGTCACTGAAGCTTTCTTT

abundance: NA
d_gene: NA
v_gene: TRBV9
j_gene: TRBJ2-2
CDR3aa: CASSVGLSTGELFF
CDR3nt: TGTGCCAGCAGCGTAGGTCTCTCCACCGGGGAGCTGTTTTTT

abundance: NA
d_gene: NA
v_gene: TRBV2
j_gene: TRBJ1-5
CDR3aa: CASSEDSLGRHF
CDR3nt: TGTGCCAGCAGTGAGGACAGCCTCGGCCGTCATTTT

abundance: few
d_gene: NA
v_gene: TRBV7-9
j_gene: TRBJ2-6
CDR3aa: CASSLALRLTGANVLTF
CDR3nt: TGTGCCAGCAGCTTAGCCCTTCGACTCACTGGGGCCAACGTCCTGACTTTC

abundance: NA
d_gene: NA
v_gene: TRBV19
j_gene: TRBJ2-2
CDR3aa: CASSIEWNTGELFF
CDR3nt: TGTGCCAGTAGTATTGAGTGGAATACCGGGGAGCTGTTTTTT

abundance: NA
d_gene: NA
v_gene: TRBV7-9
j_gene: TRBJ1-2
CDR3aa: CASSFPPGLGYTF
CDR3nt: TGTGCCAGCAGCTTCCCCCCCGGTTTAGGCTACACCTTC

abundance: NA
d_gene: TRBD1
v_gene: TRBV19
j_gene: TRBJ1-2
CDR3aa: CASSRGQLYGYTF
CDR3nt: TGTGCCAGTAGCCGGGGACAGCTCTATGGCTACACCTTC

abundance: few
d_gene: NA
v_gene: TRBV5-8
j_gene: TRBJ1-1
CDR3aa: CASSPGFGRTGDTEAFF
CDR3nt: TGTGCCAGCAGCCCCGGATTCGGAAGGACTGGGGACACTGAAGCTTTCTTT

abundance: few
d_gene: NA
v_gene: TRBV5-3
j_gene: TRBJ2-1
CDR3aa: CARIITDEFF
CDR3nt: TGTGCCAGAATTATTACCGACGAGTTCTTC

abundance: NA
d_gene: NA
v_gene: TRBV5-8
j_gene: TRBJ2-5
CDR3aa: CASSPMETQYF
CDR3nt: TGTGCCAGCAGCCCGATGGAGACCCAGTACTTC

abundance: NA
d_gene: TRBD1
v_gene: TRBV6-6
j_gene: TRBJ2-7
CDR3aa: CASSSQGATSYEQYF
CDR3nt: TGTGCCAGCAGTTCTCAGGGGGCCACGAGCTACGAGCAGTACTTC

abundance: NA
d_gene: TRBD1
v_gene: TRBV6-6
j_gene: TRBJ1-4
CDR3aa: CASRPGGAATNEKLFF
CDR3nt: TGTGCCAGCAGACCAGGGGGTGCTGCAACTAATGAAAAACTGTTTTTT

abundance: NA
d_gene: NA
v_gene: TRBV30
j_gene: TRBJ1-5
CDR3aa: CAWSVQGSNQPQHF
CDR3nt: TGTGCCTGGAGTGTTCAGGGAAGCAATCAGCCCCAGCATTTT

abundance: NA
d_gene: NA
v_gene: TRBV5-1
j_gene: TRBJ2-5
CDR3aa: CATSAGVQETQYF
CDR3nt: TGCGCCACCTCGGCCGGGGTTCAGGAGACCCAGTACTTC

abundance: NA
d_gene: TRBD1
v_gene: TRBV6-4
j_gene: TRBJ2-3
CDR3aa: CASPNRGLCTDTQYF
CDR3nt: TGTGCCAGCCCTAACAGGGGGCTGTGCACAGATACGCAGTATTTT

abundance: NA
d_gene: NA
v_gene: TRBV6-1
j_gene: TRBJ1-2
CDR3aa: CASSESSRANYGYTF
CDR3nt: TGTGCCAGCAGTGAAAGTTCCAGAGCTAACTATGGCTACACCTTC

abundance: NA
d_gene: TRBD1
v_gene: TRBV10-2
j_gene: TRBJ1-1
CDR3aa: CASMMDRGLWTEAFF
CDR3nt: TGCGCCAGCATGATGGACAGGGGGCTGTGGACTGAAGCTTTCTTT

abundance: NA
d_gene: NA
v_gene: TRBV11-1
j_gene: TRBJ2-5
CDR3aa: CASSLAPVLAKETQYF
CDR3nt: TGTGCCAGCAGCTTAGCGCCGGTGCTGGCGAAAGAGACCCAGTACTTC

abundance: NA
d_gene: TRBD1
v_gene: TRBV6-5
j_gene: TRBJ1-2
CDR3aa: CASRISGTGRNGYTF
CDR3nt: TGTGCCAGCAGGATCTCCGGGACAGGGCGGAACGGCTACACCTTC

abundance: NA
d_gene: NA
v_gene: TRBV6-6
j_gene: TRBJ2-6
CDR3aa: CASSYRAFGANVLTF
CDR3nt: TGTGCCAGCAGTTACCGAGCTTTTGGGGCCAACGTCCTGACTTTC

abundance: NA
d_gene: TRBD2
v_gene: TRBV6-1
j_gene: TRBJ2-3
CDR3aa: CASSLAGADTQYF
CDR3nt: TGTGCCAGCAGTTTAGCGGGAGCAGATACGCAGTATTTT

abundance: NA
d_gene: TRBD1
v_gene: TRBV11-1
j_gene: TRBJ2-5
CDR3aa: CASSGPPRDSQALDF
CDR3nt: TGTGCCAGCAGCGGGCCGCCACGGGACAGCCAGGCTCTGGACTTC

abundance: few
d_gene: TRBD2
v_gene: TRBV11-3
j_gene: TRBJ2-5
CDR3aa: CASSRDYWAQETQYF
CDR3nt: TGTGCCAGCAGCCGGGACTACTGGGCCCAAGAGACCCAGTACTTC

abundance: NA
d_gene: TRBD1
v_gene: TRBV7-2
j_gene: TRBJ2-7
CDR3aa: CASRGNRGSAYEQYF
CDR3nt: TGTGCCAGCAGGGGGAACAGGGGGAGTGCCTACGAGCAGTACTTC

abundance: NA
d_gene: NA
v_gene: TRBV10-3
j_gene: TRBJ2-2
CDR3aa: CAITGSANTGELFF
CDR3nt: TGTGCCATCACAGGGTCCGCGAACACCGGGGAGCTGTTTTTT

abundance: many
d_gene: NA
v_gene: TRBV27
j_gene: TRBJ2-1
CDR3aa: CASSDNEWQFF
CDR3nt: TGTGCCAGCAGTGATAATGAGTGGCAGTTCTTC

abundance: NA
d_gene: NA
v_gene: TRBV20-1
j_gene: TRBJ2-3
CDR3aa: CSACDFNLGTDTQYF
CDR3nt: TGCAGTGCTTGTGACTTTAACCTCGGCACAGATACGCAGTATTTT